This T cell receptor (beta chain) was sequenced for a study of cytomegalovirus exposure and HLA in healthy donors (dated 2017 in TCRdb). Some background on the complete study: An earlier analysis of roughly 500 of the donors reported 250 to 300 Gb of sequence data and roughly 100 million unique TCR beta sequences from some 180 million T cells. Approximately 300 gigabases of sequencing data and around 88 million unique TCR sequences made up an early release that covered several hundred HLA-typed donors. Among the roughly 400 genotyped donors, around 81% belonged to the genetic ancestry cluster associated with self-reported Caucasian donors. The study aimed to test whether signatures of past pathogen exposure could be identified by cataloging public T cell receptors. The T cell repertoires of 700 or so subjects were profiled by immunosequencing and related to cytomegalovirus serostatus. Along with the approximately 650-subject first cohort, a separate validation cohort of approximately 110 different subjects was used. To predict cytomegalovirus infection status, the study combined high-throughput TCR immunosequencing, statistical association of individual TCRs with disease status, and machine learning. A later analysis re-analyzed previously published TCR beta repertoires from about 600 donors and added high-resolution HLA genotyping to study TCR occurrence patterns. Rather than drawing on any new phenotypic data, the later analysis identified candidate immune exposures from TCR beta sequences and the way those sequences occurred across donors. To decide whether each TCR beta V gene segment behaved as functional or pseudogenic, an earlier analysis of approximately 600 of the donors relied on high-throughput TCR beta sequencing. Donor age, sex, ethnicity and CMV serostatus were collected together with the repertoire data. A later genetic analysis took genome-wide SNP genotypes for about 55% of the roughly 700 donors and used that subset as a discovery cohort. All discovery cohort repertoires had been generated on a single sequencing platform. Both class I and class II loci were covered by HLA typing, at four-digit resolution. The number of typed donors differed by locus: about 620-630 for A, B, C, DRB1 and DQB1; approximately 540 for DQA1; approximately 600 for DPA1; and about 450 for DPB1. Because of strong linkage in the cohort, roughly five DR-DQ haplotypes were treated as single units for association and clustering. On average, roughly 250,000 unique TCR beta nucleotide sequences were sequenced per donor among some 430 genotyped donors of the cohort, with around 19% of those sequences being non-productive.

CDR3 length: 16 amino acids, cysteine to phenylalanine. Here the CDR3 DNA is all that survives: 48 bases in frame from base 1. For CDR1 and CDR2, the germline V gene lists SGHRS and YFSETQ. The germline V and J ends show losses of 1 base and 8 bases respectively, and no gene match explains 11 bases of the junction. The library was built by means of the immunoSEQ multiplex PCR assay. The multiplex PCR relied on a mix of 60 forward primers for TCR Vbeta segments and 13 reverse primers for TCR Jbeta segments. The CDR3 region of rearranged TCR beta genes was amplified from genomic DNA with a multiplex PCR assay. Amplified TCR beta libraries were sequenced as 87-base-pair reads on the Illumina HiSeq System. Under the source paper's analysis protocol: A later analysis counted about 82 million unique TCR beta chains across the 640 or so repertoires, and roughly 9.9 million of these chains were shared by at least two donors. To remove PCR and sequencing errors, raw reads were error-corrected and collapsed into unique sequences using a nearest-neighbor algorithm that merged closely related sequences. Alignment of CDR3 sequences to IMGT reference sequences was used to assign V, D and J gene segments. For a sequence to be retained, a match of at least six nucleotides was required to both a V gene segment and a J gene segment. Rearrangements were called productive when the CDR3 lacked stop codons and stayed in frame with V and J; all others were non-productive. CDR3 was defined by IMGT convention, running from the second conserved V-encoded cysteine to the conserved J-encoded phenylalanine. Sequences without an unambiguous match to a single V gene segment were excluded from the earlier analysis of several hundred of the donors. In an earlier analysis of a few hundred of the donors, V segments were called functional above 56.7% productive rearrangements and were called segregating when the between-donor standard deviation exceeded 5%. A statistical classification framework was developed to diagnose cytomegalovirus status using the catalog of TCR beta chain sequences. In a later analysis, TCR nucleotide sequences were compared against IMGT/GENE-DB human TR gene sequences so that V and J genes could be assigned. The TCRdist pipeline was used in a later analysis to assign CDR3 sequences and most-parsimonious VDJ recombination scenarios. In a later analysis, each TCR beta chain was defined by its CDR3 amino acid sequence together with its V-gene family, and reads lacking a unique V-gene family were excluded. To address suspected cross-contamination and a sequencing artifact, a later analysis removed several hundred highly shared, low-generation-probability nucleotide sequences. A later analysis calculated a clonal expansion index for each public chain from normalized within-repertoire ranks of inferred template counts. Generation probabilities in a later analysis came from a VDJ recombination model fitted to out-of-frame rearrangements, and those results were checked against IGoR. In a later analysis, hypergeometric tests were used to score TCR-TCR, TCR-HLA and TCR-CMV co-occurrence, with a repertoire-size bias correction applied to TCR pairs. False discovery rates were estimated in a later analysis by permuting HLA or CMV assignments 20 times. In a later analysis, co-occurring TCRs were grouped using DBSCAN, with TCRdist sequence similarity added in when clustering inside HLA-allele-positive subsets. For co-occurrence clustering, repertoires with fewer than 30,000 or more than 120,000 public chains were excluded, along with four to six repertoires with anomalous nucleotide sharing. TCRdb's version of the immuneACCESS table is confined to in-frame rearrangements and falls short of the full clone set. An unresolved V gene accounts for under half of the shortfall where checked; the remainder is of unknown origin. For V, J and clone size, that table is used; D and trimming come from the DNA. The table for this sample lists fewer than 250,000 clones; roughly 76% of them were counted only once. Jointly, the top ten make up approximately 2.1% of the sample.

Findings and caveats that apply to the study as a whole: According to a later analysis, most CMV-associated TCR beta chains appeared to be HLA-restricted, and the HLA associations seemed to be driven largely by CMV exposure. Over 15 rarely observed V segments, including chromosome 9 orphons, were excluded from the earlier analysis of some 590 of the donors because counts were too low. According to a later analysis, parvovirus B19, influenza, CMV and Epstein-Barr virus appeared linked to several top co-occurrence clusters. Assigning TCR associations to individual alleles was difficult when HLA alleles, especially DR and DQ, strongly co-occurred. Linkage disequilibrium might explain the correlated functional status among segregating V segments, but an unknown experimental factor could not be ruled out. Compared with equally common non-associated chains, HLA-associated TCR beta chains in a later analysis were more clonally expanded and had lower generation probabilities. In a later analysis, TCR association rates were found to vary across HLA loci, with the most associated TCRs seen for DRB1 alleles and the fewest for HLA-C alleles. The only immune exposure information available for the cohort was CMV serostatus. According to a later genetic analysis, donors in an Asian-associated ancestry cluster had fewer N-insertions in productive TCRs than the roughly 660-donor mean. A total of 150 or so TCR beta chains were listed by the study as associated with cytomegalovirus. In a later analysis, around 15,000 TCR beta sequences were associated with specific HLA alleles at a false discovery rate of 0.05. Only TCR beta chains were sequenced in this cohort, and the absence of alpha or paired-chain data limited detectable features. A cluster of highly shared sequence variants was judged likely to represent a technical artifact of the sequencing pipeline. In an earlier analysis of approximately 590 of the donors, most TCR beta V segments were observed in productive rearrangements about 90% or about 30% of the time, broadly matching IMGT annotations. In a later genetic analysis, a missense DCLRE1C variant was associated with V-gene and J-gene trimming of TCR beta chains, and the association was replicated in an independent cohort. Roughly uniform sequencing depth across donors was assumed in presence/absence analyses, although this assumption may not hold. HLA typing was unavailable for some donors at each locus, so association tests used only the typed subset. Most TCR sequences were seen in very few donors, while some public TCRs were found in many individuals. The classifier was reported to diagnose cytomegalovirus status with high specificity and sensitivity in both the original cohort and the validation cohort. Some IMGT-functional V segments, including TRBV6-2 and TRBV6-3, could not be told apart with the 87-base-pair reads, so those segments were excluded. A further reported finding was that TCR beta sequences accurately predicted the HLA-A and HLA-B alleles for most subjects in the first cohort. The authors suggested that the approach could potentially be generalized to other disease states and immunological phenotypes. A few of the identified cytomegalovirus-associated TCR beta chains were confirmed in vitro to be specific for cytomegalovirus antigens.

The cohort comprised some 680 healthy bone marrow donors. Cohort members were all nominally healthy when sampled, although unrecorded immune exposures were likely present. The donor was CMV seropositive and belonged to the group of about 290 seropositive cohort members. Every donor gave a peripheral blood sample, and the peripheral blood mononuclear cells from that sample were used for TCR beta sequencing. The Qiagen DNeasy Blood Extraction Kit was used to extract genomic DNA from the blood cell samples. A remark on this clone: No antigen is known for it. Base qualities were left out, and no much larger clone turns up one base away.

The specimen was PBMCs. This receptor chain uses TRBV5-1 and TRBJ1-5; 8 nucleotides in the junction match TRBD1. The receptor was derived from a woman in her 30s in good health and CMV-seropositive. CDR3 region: CASSLRRTGTVKPQHF. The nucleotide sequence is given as TGCGCCAGCAGCTTGCGTAGGACAGGGACAGTGAAGCCCCAGCATTTT.